Following are 29 T cell receptor beta chains from one sample sequenced in a study of blood T cells in healthy people across ages. Sample-barcoded 5' priming and a J-beta primer mix drove a second PCR of roughly 7 to 11 cycles. TCRdb re-called the 5' RACE reads with MiXCR, one entry per CDR3 protein. Of roughly 800,000 distinct CDR3 sequences listed, nearly 60% are singletons. The sample taken for sequencing was blood. These receptor sequences come from a man aged 30 to 39 in good health.

The table lists this clonotype with a count of one. The DNA of the CDR3 is TGTGCCAGCAGCGGGCCGGGCCTCGGCACAGATACGCAGTATTTT. This translates into CASSGPGLGTDTQYF. This chain connects TRBV4-2 to TRBJ2-3; D is uncertain. The germline CDR1 and CDR2 sequences are LGHNA and YNFKEQ. V lost 5 bases and J 1 base, leaving 13 bases between the germline ends. This CDR3 comprises 15 residues.

For the CDR3, the DNA is TGTGCCAGCACCACCGGAGGGGTGAAGGGCTACACCTTC. It specifies CASTTGGVKGYTF. The gene calls are TRBV16 and TRBJ1-2; D might be TRBD1 (5 bases). V lost 7 bases, J lost 8 bases, and 17 bases lay in between. Per germline, CDR1 KGHSY and CDR2 FQNENV. CDR3 size: 13 residues.

This clonotype has more than one count but fewer than ten. V usage is TRBV19 and J usage is TRBJ2-1, with D possibly being TRBD1 or TRBD2 (6 bases each). Germline CDR1 is LNHDA and CDR2 is SQIVND (reference sequence). The CDR3 sequence is 14 residues long. The V gene lost 4 bases and the J gene lost 5 bases, with 12 bases spanning the gap. This CDR3 reads CASSTVGGNNEQFF. CDR3 DNA: TGTGCCAGTAGTACGGTGGGGGGCAACAATGAGCAGTTCTTC.

CDR3 nucleotide sequence: TGCAGTGCTAAAGAGACAGGGGTAGAGACCCAGTACTTC. Protein product: CSAKETGVETQYF. V is TRBV20-1 and J is TRBJ2-5, with 8 bases lining up with TRBD1. This CDR3 is 13 amino acids long. Germline CDR1 and CDR2: DFQATT and SNEGSKA (reference sequence). The trim removed 4 bases at V and 4 bases at J, leaving 5 bases unmatched.

The J gene is TRBJ2-3, the V gene TRBV20-1; 11 nucleotides line up with TRBD2. V lost 3 bases to trimming and J lost 2 bases; unmatched junction nucleotides: 7. The length of the CDR3 is 16 residues. Per the germline V gene, CDR1 is DFQATT and CDR2 is SNEGSKA (reference sequence). DNA of the CDR3: TGCAGTGCTAGTATGTTGGGACTAGCGGCCACAGATACGCAGTATTTT. It yields the protein CSASMLGLAATDTQYF.

The chain joins TRBV20-1 to TRBJ2-5, with D perhaps matching TRBD2 (6 bases). CDR1 is DFQATT and CDR2 is SNEGSKA in the germline V gene (reference sequence). The CDR3 contains 15 residues. Trimming pared 6 bases from V and 1 base from J, leaving 18 bases between. CDR3 bases: TGCAGTGCAACCTCACATCCGGGAGTCCAAGAGACCCAGTACTTC. It is translated as CSATSHPGVQETQYF.

V usage is TRBV15 and J usage is TRBJ2-1, with D possibly matching TRBD2 (7 bases). Germline-derived CDR1 and CDR2 are LNHNV and YYDKDF (reference sequence). The CDR3 runs to 14 residues. Between the trimmed V and J ends, which lost 1 base and 7 bases, there was a span of 11 bases. The CDR3 here is CATSRAGGRNEQFF. The CDR3 DNA sequence: TGTGCCACCAGCAGAGCCGGGGGGCGGAATGAGCAGTTCTTC.

This clonotype was seen a few times. The chain recombines TRBV13 with TRBJ2-3; maybe TRBD1 (5 bases). V lost 0 bases to trimming and J lost 0 bases, with 10 bases between them. This CDR3 comprises 16 residues. Per the germline V gene, CDR1 is PRHDT and CDR2 is FYEKMQ (reference sequence). As DNA, the CDR3 is TGTGCCAGCAGCTTAGGCCAATGGGGCAGCACAGATACGCAGTATTTT. As protein: CASSLGQWGSTDTQYF.

The chain carries TRBV12-3 or TRBV12-4 and TRBJ2-7, with D tentatively TRBD2 (5 bases). The V gene lost 6 bases and the J gene lost 6 bases, with 12 bases spanning the gap. The CDR3 totals 12 residues. The CDR3: CASRSTGIEQYF. The CDR3 region has the DNA TGTGCCAGCAGGTCGACGGGGATCGAGCAGTACTTC.

The chain couples TRBV7-2 to TRBJ2-3, with a weak D call TRBD2 (6 bases). V was pared by 4 bases and J by 11 bases, with 22 bases between. Germline V CDR1 and CDR2: SGHTA, FQGNSA. There are 15 residues in the CDR3. The CDR3 DNA sequence: TGTGCCAGCAGCTCGCGTACGCTGGGACTTAGAGAGCAGTATTTT. This codes for CASSSRTLGLREQYF.

The V and J genes are TRBV6-2 or TRBV6-3 and TRBJ2-1, with TRBD2 matching 10 bases. The V gene's germline CDR1 is MNHEY and CDR2 SVGEGT. The V segment lost 4 bases and the J segment 10 bases; nucleotides outside the gene matches: 7. The CDR3 is made up of 14 amino acids. CDR3: CASSSAGGLEEQFF. The CDR3, as DNA: TGTGCCAGCAGTTCAGCGGGAGGGCTGGAGGAGCAGTTCTTC.

This clonotype was recorded a few times. The rearrangement links TRBV6-5 to TRBJ2-5; 7 bases fit TRBD2. With 6 bases clipped from V and 5 bases from J, the junction kept 6 bases outside the gene matches. The CDR3 consists of 13 residues. From germline, CDR1 is MNHEY and CDR2 SVGAGI. CDR3 protein: CASSHGGRETQYF. Written as DNA, the CDR3 is TGTGCCAGCAGCCACGGGGGGAGGGAGACCCAGTACTTC.

The chain combines TRBV4-1 with TRBJ2-1, with D perhaps TRBD2 (6 bases). The CDR3 runs 16 residues. V was trimmed by 1 base and J by 7 bases, leaving 17 bases between them. Germline assignment: CDR1 MGHRA and CDR2 YSYEKL. The DNA for the CDR3 is TGCGCCAGCAGCCAAGGGGCCGGCGGGGTGGGAAATGAGCAGTTCTTC. Its translation: CASSQGAGGVGNEQFF.

This clonotype showed up just once. The chain employs TRBV3-1 and TRBJ2-7; TRBD1 aligns across 7 bases. CDR3 size: 13 residues. V lost 2 bases, J lost 12 bases, and 10 bases stayed unmatched. The V gene's germline CDR1 is LGHDT and CDR2 YNNKEL (reference sequence). The CDR3 DNA reads as TGTGCCAGCAGCCAACTCAGTTTAGGGGGCATGTACTTC. Protein product: CASSQLSLGGMYF.

The chain carries TRBV7-2 and TRBJ2-3; 12 bases are shared with TRBD2. V was clipped by 5 bases and J by 3 bases; unmatched bases: 9. The CDR3 length is 17 residues. CDR1 SGHTA and CDR2 FQGNSA come from the germline V gene. In nucleotides, the CDR3 is TGTGCCAGCAGCAGCCTGCCCGGGACTAGCGGGACAGATACGCAGTATTTT. This codes for CASSSLPGTSGTDTQYF.

V and J are TRBV20-1 and TRBJ1-1; no definite D call. Looked up from germline, CDR1 is DFQATT and CDR2 is SNEGSKA (reference sequence). The CDR3 is 9 amino acids. Deletions cut 7 bases from V and 4 bases from J, with 4 bases between. CDR3: CSVSTEAFF. CDR3 bases: TGCAGTGTTAGCACTGAAGCTTTCTTT.

This clonotype showed up just a few times. This chain links TRBV20-1 with TRBJ2-7; 9 bases line up with TRBD1. V lost 1 base and J lost 3; bases outside the gene matches: 7. Germline CDR1 reads DFQATT; CDR2 reads SNEGSKA (reference sequence). The CDR3 loop spans 15 amino acids. CDR3 in DNA: TGCAGTGCTAGAGCCGACAGGGGGGAGGGCTACGAGCAGTACTTC. Protein sequence: CSARADRGEGYEQYF.

The chain links TRBV24-1 to TRBJ2-3; TRBD1 agrees at 9 bases. Germline CDR1 and CDR2: KGHDR and SFDVKD. V lost 9 bases and J lost 3; bases outside the gene matches: 6. The CDR3 length is 14 residues. CDR3 residues: CATGNGQGTDTQYF. CDR3 nucleotides: TGTGCCACCGGAAATGGACAGGGGACAGATACGCAGTATTTT.

This rearrangement joins TRBV5-1 to TRBJ1-2, with a weak D call TRBD1 (5 bases). The germline V and J ends were trimmed by 1 base and 4 bases, with 11 bases remaining between them. The CDR3 has 14 amino acids. Germline assignment: CDR1 SGHRS and CDR2 YFSETQ. CDR3 sequence (DNA): TGCGCCAGCAGCTTGATGGAGGGGACCTATGGCTACACCTTC. Translated, it gives CASSLMEGTYGYTF.

The rearrangement links TRBV7-9 to TRBJ2-1; 13 nucleotides match TRBD2. CDR1 and CDR2 from the germline V gene are SEHNR and FQNEAQ (reference sequence). The length of the CDR3 is 17 residues. The J segment lost 5 bases and the V segment lost 1 base, leaving 5 bases of the junction unmatched. The CDR3 DNA sequence: TGTGCCAGCAGCTTAGGGACTAGCGGGAGCGGGGACAATGAGCAGTTCTTC. It specifies CASSLGTSGSGDNEQFF.

Worth noting for this clonotype: Its ends do not fully match the called genes, so a read error is possible. V gene TRBV7-2 combines with J gene TRBJ2-4, with D perhaps TRBD2 (5 bases). The CDR3 has 16 amino acids. Germline CDR1 reads SGHTA; CDR2 reads FQGNSA. The CDR3 sequence: CASSFSGGLAKNSQYF. CDR3 coding DNA: TGTGCCAGCAGCTTTTCCGGCGGGTTAGCCAAAAACAGTCAGTACTTC.

The V call is TRBV27, the J call TRBJ2-3; possibly TRBD1 for D (6 bases). Trimming took 5 bases from V and 3 from J, leaving 21 bases between them. The CDR3 is 17 residues long. Germline loops: CDR1 MNHEY, CDR2 SMNVEV (reference sequence). CDR3 region: CASSTAGQRNRTDTQYF. The DNA of the CDR3 is TGTGCCAGCAGTACAGCAGGACAGCGAAACCGAACAGATACGCAGTATTTT.

This clonotype appeared once. This chain joins TRBV20-1 and TRBJ1-2, with D possibly TRBD1 on 6 matching bases. V shed 1 base and J shed 8 bases, with 14 bases lying between them. This CDR3 comprises 13 residues. In germline, CDR1 is DFQATT, CDR2 SNEGSKA (reference sequence). The DNA for the CDR3 is TGCAGTGCTAGAGTAGACAGGCAGAGCGGCTACACCTTC. It yields the protein CSARVDRQSGYTF.

This chain connects TRBV20-1 to TRBJ2-7, with TRBD2 matching over 9 bases. V trimming: 1 base; J trimming: 7 bases; junction bases outside the gene matches: 5. Per germline, CDR1 DFQATT and CDR2 SNEGSKA (reference sequence). The CDR3 extends over 13 amino acids. In DNA form, the CDR3 reads TGCAGTGCTAGAGCCGGCGGGAGGGATGAGCAGTACTTC. Translating it yields CSARAGGRDEQYF.

This clonotype appeared once. Germline is not matched at one junction end, which may reflect a read error. The V and J genes are TRBV20-1 and TRBJ2-5, with 7 bases aligning to TRBD2. There are 14 residues in the CDR3. Germline CDR1 reads DFQATT; CDR2 reads SNEGSKA (reference sequence). The CDR3 here is CGAGNRDYEETQYF. The CDR3 region has the DNA TGCGGTGCCGGTAACCGGGACTACGAAGAGACCCAGTACTTC.

The chain joins TRBV12-3 or TRBV12-4 to TRBJ2-5; 8 bases agree with TRBD2. The ends lost 5 bases at V and 1 base at J; junction bases unmatched: 9. This CDR3 comprises 16 residues. CDR3 protein: CASSPIGGGLQETQYF. The DNA of the CDR3 is TGTGCCAGCAGTCCCATTGGCGGGGGGCTCCAAGAGACCCAGTACTTC.

This clonotype occurred a few times. The chain uses TRBV9 and TRBJ2-1; the D gene is possibly TRBD2 (6 bases). The CDR3 runs to 13 residues. In germline, CDR1 is SGDLS, CDR2 YYNGEE. Trimming pared 3 bases from V and 9 bases from J, leaving 13 bases between. The CDR3 DNA reads TGTGCCAGCAGCGAGGGTAGCGGCACTGAGCAGTTCTTC. It encodes CASSEGSGTEQFF.

Of note for this clonotype: A read error may produce the germline difference seen at one junction end. V is TRBV20-1 and J is TRBJ1-6, with TRBD1 identical over 7 bases. CDR3 length equals 19 residues. Germline-derived CDR1 and CDR2 are DFQATT and SNEGSKA (reference sequence). The CDR3 bases are TGCAGTGCCAGAGACCGATACAGGGGTCGCCTTCGATATAATTCACCCCTCCACTTT. Its protein product is CSARDRYRGRLRYNSPLHF.

This chain links TRBV19 with TRBJ2-1; perhaps TRBD2 as D (6 bases). V dropped 11 bases and J dropped 2 bases, with 13 bases sitting between them. The germline CDR1 and CDR2 sequences are LNHDA and SQIVND (reference sequence). The CDR3 covers 13 residues. CDR3 amino acids: CAEGLQPYNEQFF. The CDR3 DNA sequence: TGTGCCGAAGGACTACAACCCTACAATGAGCAGTTCTTC.